The 8 T cell receptor beta chains given below trace back to one sample, sequenced in a study of blood T cell repertoires in COVID-19. Only in-frame clones appear in the TCRdb table, and some are missing; sequencing was by immunoSEQ multiplex PCR. The repertoire holds about 63,000 clones, with around 88% as singletons. Sequenced material: peripheral blood. These receptors were obtained from a woman of 80 years or more with acute or convalescent COVID-19.

The chain is built from TRBV19 and TRBJ1-1, with 7 bases fitting TRBD1. Unmatched junction bases numbered 13, after V lost 5 bases and J lost 4 bases. Germline CDR1 and CDR2: LNHDA and SQIVND (reference sequence). This CDR3 spans 16 amino acids. In DNA form, the CDR3 reads TGTGCCAGTAGTGGTCGGAGGGGGCTTTTGGTCACTGAAGCTTTCTTT. This encodes CASSGRRGLLVTEAFF.

The chain links TRBV28 to TRBJ2-5; 11 nucleotides align to TRBD2. V gave up 2 bases and J gave up 4 bases; unmatched junction bases: 6. Germline loops: CDR1 MDHEN, CDR2 SYDVKM. CDR3 length: 16 amino acids. CDR3 residues: CASSLKLAGAGETQYF. DNA for the CDR3: TGTGCCAGCAGTTTAAAACTAGCGGGAGCTGGAGAGACCCAGTACTTC.

The chain is built from TRBV19 and TRBJ2-1; 7 nucleotides match TRBD2. Looked up from germline, CDR1 is LNHDA and CDR2 is SQIVND (reference sequence). V was pared by 2 bases and J by 9 bases, with 4 bases of the junction left unmatched. The length of the CDR3 is 13 residues. The CDR3 loop reads CASSIRTSGEQFF. The CDR3 bases are TGTGCCAGTAGTATAAGGACTAGTGGTGAGCAGTTCTTC.

The V call is TRBV30, the J call TRBJ2-3; TRBD2 is a possible D gene (5 bases). Per germline, CDR1 GTSNPN and CDR2 SVGIG (reference sequence). CDR3 size: 14 residues. The V end lost 2 bases, the J end lost 1 base, and 10 bases lay between the germline ends. Here the CDR3 DNA reads TGTGCCTGGAGTTTCGGTAGCGGCACAGATACGCAGTATTTT. Its protein product is CAWSFGSGTDTQYF. Complete variable domain (other parts from reference TRBV30 and TRBJ2-3): SQTIHQWPATLVQPVGSPLSLECTVEGTSNPNLYWYRQAAGRGLQLLFYSVGIGQISSEVPQNLSASRPQDRQFILSSKKLLLSDSGFYLCAWSFGSGTDTQYFGPGTRLTVL.

The DNA of the CDR3 is TGTGCCAGCAGGATTGCACTAGCGGGGATGATCACCGGGGAGCTGTTTTTT. Protein product: CASRIALAGMITGELFF. This chain joins TRBV5-5 and TRBJ2-2; TRBD2 matches at 10 bases. From germline, CDR1 is SGHKS and CDR2 YYEKEE (reference sequence). This CDR3 has 17 amino acids. Trimming took 5 bases from V and 4 from J; bases not matched to a gene: 11.

The J gene is TRBJ1-1, the V gene TRBV28, with D unclear. The CDR3 length is 12 residues. Deletions cut 5 bases from V and 5 bases from J, with 9 bases between. Germline V gives CDR1 MDHEN, CDR2 SYDVKM. The CDR3 sequence: CASSPGLTEAFF. CDR3 sequence (DNA): TGTGCCAGCAGTCCGGGGTTGACTGAAGCTTTCTTT.

V gene TRBV12-3 or TRBV12-4 combines with J gene TRBJ1-2, with D hard to call. V lost 8 bases and J 4 bases, leaving 11 bases between the germline ends. The CDR3 totals 12 residues. The CDR3 protein is CASEPDSYGYTF. CDR3 bases: TGTGCCAGCGAGCCCGACTCCTATGGCTACACCTTC.

The chain has TRBV4-1 and TRBJ1-3, with 10 bases aligning to TRBD1. The CDR3 has 18 residues. Losses at the gene ends were 1 base for V and 3 bases for J; bases not matched to a gene: 9. Germline CDR1 reads MGHRA; CDR2 reads YSYEKL. This CDR3 is CASSQGRLTGGLGNTIYF. As DNA, the CDR3 is TGCGCCAGCAGCCAAGGTCGACTGACAGGGGGCCTTGGAAACACCATATATTTT.